Reported below is one T cell receptor beta chain. Germline lookup yields CDR1 MNHEY and CDR2 SVGAGI. Losses at the gene ends were 8 bases for V and 8 bases for J; bases not matched to a gene: 15. The CDR3 has 15 residues. Profiled with immunoSEQ multiplex PCR; TCRdb holds only in-frame clones, not every one. The table includes about 26,000 clones, roughly four fifths detected once. The source of the sample is a study of control samples from healthy donors and cancer patients. This chain joins TRBV6-5 and TRBJ2-3; 8 nucleotides agree with TRBD2. The TCR originated in a man between 60 and 75 years old with colorectal cancer. Sequencing was done on a sample of PBMCs. Written as DNA, the CDR3 is TGTGCCAGCGATTGGGATAGCGGGGCCCCAAGTACGCAGTATTTT. Translated: CASDWDSGAPSTQYF.